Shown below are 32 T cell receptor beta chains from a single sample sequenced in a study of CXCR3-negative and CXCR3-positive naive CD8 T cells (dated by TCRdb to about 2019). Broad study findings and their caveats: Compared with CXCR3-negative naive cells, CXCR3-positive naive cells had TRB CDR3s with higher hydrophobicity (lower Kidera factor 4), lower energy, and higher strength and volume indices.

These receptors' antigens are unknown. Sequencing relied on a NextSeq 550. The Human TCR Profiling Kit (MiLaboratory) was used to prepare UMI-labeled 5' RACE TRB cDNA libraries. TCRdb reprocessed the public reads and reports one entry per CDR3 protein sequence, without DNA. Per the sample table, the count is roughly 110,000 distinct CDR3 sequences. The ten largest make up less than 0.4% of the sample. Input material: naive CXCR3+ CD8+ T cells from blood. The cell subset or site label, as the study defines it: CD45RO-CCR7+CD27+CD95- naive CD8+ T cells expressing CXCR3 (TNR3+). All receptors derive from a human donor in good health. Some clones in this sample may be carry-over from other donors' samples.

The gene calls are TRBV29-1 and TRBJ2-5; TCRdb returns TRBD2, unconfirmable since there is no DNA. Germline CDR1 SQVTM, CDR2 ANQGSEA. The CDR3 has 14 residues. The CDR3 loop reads CSVPTSGGRETQYF.

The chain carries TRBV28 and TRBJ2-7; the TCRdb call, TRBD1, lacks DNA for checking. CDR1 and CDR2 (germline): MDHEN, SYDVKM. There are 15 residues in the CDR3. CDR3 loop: CASSPRGLLSYEQYF.

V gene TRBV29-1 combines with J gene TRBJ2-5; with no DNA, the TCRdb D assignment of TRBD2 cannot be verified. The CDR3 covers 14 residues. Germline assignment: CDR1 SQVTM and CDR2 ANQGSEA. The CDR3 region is CSVVPREVRETQYF.

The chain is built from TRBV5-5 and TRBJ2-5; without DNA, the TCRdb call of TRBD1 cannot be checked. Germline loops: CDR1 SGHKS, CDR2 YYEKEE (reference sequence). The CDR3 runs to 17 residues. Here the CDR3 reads CASSPEAGYGDQETQYF.

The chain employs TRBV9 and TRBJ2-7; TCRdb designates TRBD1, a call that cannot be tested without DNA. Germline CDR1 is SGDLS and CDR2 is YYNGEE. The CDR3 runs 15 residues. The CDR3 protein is CASSLGTGGVYEQYF.

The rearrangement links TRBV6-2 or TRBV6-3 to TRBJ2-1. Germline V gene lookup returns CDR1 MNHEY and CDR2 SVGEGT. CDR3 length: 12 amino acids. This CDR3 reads CASSYLGHEQFF.

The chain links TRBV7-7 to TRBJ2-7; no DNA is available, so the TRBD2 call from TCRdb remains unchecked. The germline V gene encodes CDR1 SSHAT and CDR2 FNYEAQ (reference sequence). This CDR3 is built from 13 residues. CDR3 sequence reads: CASSFEGTREQYF.

CDR3 residues: CASSLPQPGLAYNEQFF. This rearrangement joins TRBV12-3 or TRBV12-4 to TRBJ2-1; the D gene TCRdb calls, TRBD2, cannot be checked with no DNA. The CDR3 is made up of 17 amino acids.

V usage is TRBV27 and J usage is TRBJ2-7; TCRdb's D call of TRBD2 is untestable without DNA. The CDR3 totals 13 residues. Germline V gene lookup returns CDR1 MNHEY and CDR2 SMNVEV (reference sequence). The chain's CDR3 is CASRPGLISEQYF.

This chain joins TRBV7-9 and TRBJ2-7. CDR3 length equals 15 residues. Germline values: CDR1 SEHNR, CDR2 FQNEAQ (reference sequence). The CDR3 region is CASSAQNRSSYEQYF.

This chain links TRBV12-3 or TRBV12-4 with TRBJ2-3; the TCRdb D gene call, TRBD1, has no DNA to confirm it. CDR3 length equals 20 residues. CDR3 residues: CASSSSPAGAGWAPTDTQYF.

CDR3 region: CASSLTSGGAPDTQYF. The V gene is TRBV28, the J gene TRBJ2-3; as DNA is missing, the TRBD2 call by TCRdb cannot be tested. This CDR3 has 16 residues. Germline CDR1 MDHEN, CDR2 SYDVKM.

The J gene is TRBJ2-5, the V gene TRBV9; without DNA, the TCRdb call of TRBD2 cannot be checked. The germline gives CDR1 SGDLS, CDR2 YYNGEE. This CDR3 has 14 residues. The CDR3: CASSVDLGEETQYF.

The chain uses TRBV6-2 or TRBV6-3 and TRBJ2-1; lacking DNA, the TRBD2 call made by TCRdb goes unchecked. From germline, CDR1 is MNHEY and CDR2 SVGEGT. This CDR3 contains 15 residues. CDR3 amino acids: CASSDAGELYNEQFF.

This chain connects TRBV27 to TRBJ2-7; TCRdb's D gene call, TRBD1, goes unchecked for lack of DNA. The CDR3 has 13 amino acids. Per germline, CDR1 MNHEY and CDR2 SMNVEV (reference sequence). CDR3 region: CASRGGEDYEQYF.

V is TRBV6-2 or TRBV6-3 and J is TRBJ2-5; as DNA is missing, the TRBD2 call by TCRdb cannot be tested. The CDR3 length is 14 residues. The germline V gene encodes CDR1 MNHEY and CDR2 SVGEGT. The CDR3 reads CASKPGLTQETQYF.

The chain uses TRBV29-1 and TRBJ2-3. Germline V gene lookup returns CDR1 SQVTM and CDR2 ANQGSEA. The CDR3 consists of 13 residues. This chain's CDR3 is CSVIGGETDTQYF.

The CDR3 protein is CASSFPAENTEAFF. The J gene is TRBJ1-1, the V gene TRBV7-9; the TCRdb D gene call, TRBD1, has no DNA to confirm it. Germline-derived CDR1 and CDR2 are SEHNR and FQNEAQ (reference sequence). The CDR3 spans 14 residues.

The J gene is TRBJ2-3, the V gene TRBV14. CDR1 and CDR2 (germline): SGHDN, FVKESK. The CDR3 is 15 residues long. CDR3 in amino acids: CASSQDQGRTDTQYF. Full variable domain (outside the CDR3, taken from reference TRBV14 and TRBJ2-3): EAGVTQFPSHSVIEKGQTVTLRCDPISGHDNLYWYRRVMGKEIKFLLHFVKESKQDESGMPNNRFLAERTGGTYSTLKVQPAELEDSGVYFCASSQDQGRTDTQYFGPGTRLTVL.

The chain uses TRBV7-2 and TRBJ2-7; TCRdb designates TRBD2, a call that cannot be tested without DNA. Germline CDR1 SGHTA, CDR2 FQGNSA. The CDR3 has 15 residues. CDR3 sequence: CASTLDLGQANEQYF.

CDR3 in amino acids: CASSRTYPRTYNEQFF. This chain links TRBV14 with TRBJ2-1. Germline CDR1 reads SGHDN; CDR2 reads FVKESK. The CDR3 extends over 16 amino acids.

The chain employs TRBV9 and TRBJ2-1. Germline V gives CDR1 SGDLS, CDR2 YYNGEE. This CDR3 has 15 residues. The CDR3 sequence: CASSVGSLRYNEQFF.

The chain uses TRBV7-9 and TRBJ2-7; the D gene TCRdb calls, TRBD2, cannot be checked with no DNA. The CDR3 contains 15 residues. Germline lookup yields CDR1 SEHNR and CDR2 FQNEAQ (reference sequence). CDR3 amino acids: CASSFSRTSDYEQYF.

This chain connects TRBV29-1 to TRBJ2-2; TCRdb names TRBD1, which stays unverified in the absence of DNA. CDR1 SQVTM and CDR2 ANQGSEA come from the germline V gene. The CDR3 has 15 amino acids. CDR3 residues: CSVAPTGLFTGELFF.

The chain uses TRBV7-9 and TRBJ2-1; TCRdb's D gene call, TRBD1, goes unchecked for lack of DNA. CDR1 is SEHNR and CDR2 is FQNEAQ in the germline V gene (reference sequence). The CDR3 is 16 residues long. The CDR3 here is CASSPTDRVSYNEQFF.

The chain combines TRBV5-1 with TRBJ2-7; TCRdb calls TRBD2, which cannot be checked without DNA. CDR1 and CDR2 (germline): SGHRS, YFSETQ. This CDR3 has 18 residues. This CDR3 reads CASSLGSLAGGRPREQYF.

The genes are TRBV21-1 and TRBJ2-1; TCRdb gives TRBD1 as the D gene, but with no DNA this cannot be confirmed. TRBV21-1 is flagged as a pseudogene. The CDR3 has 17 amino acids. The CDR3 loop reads CASSKRSSPGEPNEQFF.

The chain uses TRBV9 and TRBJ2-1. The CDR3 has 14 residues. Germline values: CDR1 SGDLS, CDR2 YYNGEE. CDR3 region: CASSVGDSYNEQFF.

The CDR3 sequence is CSVEGNTEAFF. The rearrangement uses TRBV29-1 and TRBJ1-1. Germline-derived CDR1 and CDR2 are SQVTM and ANQGSEA. The CDR3 loop spans 11 amino acids.

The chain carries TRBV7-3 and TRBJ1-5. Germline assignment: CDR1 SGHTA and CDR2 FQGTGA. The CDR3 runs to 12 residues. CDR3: CASSLKAQPQHF.

CDR3 loop: CASYPSADNEQFF. This chain connects TRBV6-5 to TRBJ2-1; the D call from TCRdb, TRBD2, cannot be confirmed without DNA. This CDR3 has 13 residues. The germline V gene encodes CDR1 MNHEY and CDR2 SVGAGI.

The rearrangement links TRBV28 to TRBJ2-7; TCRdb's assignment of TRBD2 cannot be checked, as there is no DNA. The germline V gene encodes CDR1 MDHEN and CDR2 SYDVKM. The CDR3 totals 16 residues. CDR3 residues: CASSLLGGGWSYEQYF.